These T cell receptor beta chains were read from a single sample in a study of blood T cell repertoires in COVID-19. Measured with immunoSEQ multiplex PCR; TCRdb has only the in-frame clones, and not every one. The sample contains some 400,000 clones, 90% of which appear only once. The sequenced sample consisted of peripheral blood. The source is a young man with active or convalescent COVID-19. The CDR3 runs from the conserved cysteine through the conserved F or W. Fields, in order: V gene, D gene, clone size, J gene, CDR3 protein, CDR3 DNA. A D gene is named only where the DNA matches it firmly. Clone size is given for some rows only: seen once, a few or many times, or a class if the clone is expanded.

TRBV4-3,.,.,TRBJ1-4,CASSQEIRVAGEKLFF,TGCGCCAGCAGCCAAGAGATCAGGGTTGCTGGTGAAAAACTGTTTTTT
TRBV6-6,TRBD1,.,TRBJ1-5,CASSYSSTGGNQPQHF,TGTGCCAGCAGTTACTCTAGTACAGGGGGCAATCAGCCCCAGCATTTT
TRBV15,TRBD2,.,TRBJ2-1,CATSFSGSSYNEQFF,TGTGCCACCAGCTTTAGCGGGAGCTCCTACAATGAGCAGTTCTTC
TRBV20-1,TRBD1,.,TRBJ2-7,CSAKGAYEQYF,TGCAGTGCCAAGGGGGCTTACGAGCAGTACTTC
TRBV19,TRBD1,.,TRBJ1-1,CASSNRGQSTEAFF,TGTGCCAGTAGTAACAGGGGGCAGAGCACTGAAGCTTTCTTT
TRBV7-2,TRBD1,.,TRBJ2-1,CASSLDRGSYEQFF,TGTGCCAGCAGCTTAGACAGGGGGAGCTATGAGCAGTTCTTC
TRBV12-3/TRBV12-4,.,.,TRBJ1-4,CASRGRREKLFF,TGTGCCAGCAGGGGGCGGAGAGAAAAACTGTTTTTT
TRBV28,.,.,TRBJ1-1,CASSLDSDTEAFF,TGTGCCAGCAGTTTAGACAGCGACACTGAAGCTTTCTTT
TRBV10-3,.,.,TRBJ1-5,CAISESIGGPRSGQPQHF,TGTGCCATCAGTGAGTCGATAGGTGGGCCCCGTAGCGGTCAGCCCCAGCATTTT
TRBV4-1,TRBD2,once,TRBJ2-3,CASSLAGTRVDTQYF,TGCGCCAGCAGCCTAGCCGGGACTAGAGTGGATACGCAGTATTTT
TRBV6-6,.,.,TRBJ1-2,CASSYSLGLGYGYTF,TGTGCCAGCAGTTACTCTCTGGGGCTTGGCTATGGCTACACCTTC
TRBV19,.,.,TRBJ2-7,CASSISFQAPEQYF,TGTGCCAGTAGTATATCGTTTCAGGCCCCCGAGCAGTACTTC
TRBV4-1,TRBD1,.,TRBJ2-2,CASSQSRGTGELFF,TGCGCCAGCAGCCAGTCCAGGGGGACCGGGGAGCTGTTTTTT
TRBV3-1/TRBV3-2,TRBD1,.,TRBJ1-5,CASSQPKGQVTFQPQHF,TGTGCCAGCAGCCAACCTAAGGGACAGGTAACCTTTCAGCCCCAGCATTTT
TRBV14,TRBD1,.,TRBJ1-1,CASSHTQGLGTEAFF,TGTGCCAGCAGCCACACACAGGGGCTGGGCACTGAAGCTTTCTTT
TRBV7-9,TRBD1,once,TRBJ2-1,CASSLGGQGAREQFF,TGTGCCAGCAGCTTAGGGGGTCAGGGGGCGCGGGAGCAGTTCTTC
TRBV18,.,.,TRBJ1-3,CASSQGQISGNTIYF,TGTGCCAGCTCACAAGGACAGATCTCTGGAAACACCATATATTTT
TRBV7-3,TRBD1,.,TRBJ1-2,CASSSDRIRQGPANYGYTF,TGTGCCAGCAGCTCTGATCGAATACGACAGGGGCCAGCTAACTATGGCTACACCTTC
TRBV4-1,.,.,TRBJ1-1,CASSQPTGNAFF,TGCGCCAGCAGCCAACCCACAGGGAACGCTTTCTTT
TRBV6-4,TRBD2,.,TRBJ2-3,CASSDSRAGGPDTQYF,TGTGCCAGCAGTGACTCACGAGCGGGAGGTCCAGATACGCAGTATTTT
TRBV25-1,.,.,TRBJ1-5,CASSVGVGGQPQHF,TGTGCCAGCAGTGTCGGTGTCGGCGGTCAGCCCCAGCATTTT
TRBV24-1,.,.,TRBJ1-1,CATRQGITTEAFF,TGTGCCACCAGACAGGGAATAACGACTGAAGCTTTCTTT
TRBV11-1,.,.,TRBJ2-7,CASSLALALRVGTYEQYF,TGTGCCAGCAGCTTAGCACTAGCCCTAAGAGTGGGTACCTACGAGCAGTACTTC
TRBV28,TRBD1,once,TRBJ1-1,CASSGTGVFTEAFF,TGTGCCAGCAGTGGGACAGGGGTCTTCACTGAAGCTTTCTTT
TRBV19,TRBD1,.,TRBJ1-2,CASSTQGAPNYGYTF,TGTGCCAGTAGTACTCAGGGGGCGCCTAACTATGGCTACACCTTC
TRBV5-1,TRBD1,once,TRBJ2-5,CASSEDRGLKETQYF,TGCGCCAGCAGCGAGGACAGGGGGCTGAAAGAGACCCAGTACTTC
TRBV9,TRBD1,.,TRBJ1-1,CASSAGDRWNTEAFF,TGTGCCAGCAGCGCGGGGGACAGATGGAACACTGAAGCTTTCTTT
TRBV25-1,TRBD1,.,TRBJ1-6,CASSGSDRGGSPLHF,TGTGCCAGCAGTGGAAGCGACAGGGGAGGTTCACCCCTCCACTTT
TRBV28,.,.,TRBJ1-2,CASSLNKNGYGYTF,TGTGCCAGCAGTTTAAACAAGAATGGCTATGGCTACACCTTC
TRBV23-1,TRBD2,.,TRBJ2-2,CASSLAGTGELFF,TGCGCCAGCAGTCTAGCGGGGACCGGGGAGCTGTTTTTT
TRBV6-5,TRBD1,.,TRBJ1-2,CASRVPGQDFYGYTF,TGTGCCAGCAGAGTCCCGGGACAGGACTTCTATGGCTACACCTTC
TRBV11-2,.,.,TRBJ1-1,CASSLGTPEAFF,TGTGCCAGCAGCTTAGGGACACCTGAAGCTTTCTTT
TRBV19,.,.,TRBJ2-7,CASSMLGALTYEQYF,TGTGCCAGTAGTATGTTGGGGGCCCTCACCTACGAGCAGTACTTC
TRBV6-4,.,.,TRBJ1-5,CASSSYSNQPQHF,TGTGCCAGCAGTTCTTATAGCAATCAGCCCCAGCATTTT
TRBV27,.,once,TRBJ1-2,CASSLLPTYGYTF,TGTGCCAGCAGTTTACTACCGACTTATGGCTACACCTTC
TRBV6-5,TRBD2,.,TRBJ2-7,CASSYGTSGTYEQYF,TGTGCCAGCAGCTATGGGACTAGCGGAACCTACGAGCAGTACTTC
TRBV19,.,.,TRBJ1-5,CASSIAGTSNQPQHF,TGTGCCAGTAGTATCGCGGGTACCAGCAATCAGCCCCAGCATTTT
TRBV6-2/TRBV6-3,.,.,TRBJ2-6,CASSTSRAGANVLTF,TGTGCCAGCAGCACCTCCAGGGCTGGGGCCAACGTGCTGACTTTC
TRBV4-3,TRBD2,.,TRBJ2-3,CASSQDPSLAVNTDTQYF,TGCGCCAGCAGCCAAGATCCTTCACTAGCGGTAAACACAGATACGCAGTATTTT
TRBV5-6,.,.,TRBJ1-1,CASSLVGNRDGTEAFF,TGTGCCAGCAGCTTGGTGGGAAACAGGGATGGCACTGAAGCTTTCTTT
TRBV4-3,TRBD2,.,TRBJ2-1,CASSQDRRGATNEQFF,TGCGCCAGCAGCCAAGACCGGCGGGGGGCTACGAATGAGCAGTTCTTC
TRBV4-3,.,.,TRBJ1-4,CASSQGGLGNEKLFF,TGCGCCAGCAGCCAAGGGGGACTGGGAAATGAAAAACTGTTTTTT
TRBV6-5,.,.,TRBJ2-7,CASSYKTGRNEQYF,TGTGCCAGCAGTTACAAGACAGGTCGTAACGAGCAGTACTTC
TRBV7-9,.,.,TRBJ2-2,CASSSLSVTGELFF,TGTGCCAGCAGCTCATTATCAGTAACCGGGGAGCTGTTTTTT
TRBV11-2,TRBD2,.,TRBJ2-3,CASSPLAVTDTQYF,TGTGCCAGCAGCCCACTAGCGGTCACAGATACGCAGTATTTT
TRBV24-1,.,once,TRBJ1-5,CATSDRGGVNQPQHF,TGTGCCACCAGTGACCGGGGGGGGGTTAATCAGCCCCAGCATTTT
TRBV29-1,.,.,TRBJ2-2,CSVDRGSTGELFF,TGCAGCGTTGATAGGGGTAGTACCGGGGAGCTGTTTTTT
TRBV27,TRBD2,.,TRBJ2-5,CASSPGGWGETQYF,TGTGCCAGCAGCCCGGGGGGGTGGGGAGAGACCCAGTACTTC
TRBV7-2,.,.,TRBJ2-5,CASSWVELEETQYF,TGTGCCAGCAGCTGGGTCGAGCTAGAAGAGACCCAGTACTTC
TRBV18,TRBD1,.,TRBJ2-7,CASSPGTATYEQYF,TGTGCCAGCTCACCCGGGACAGCAACCTACGAGCAGTACTTC
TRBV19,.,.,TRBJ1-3,CASSIVHRGNTIYF,TGTGCCAGTAGTATAGTACATCGTGGAAACACCATATATTTT
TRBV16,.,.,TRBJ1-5,CASSPSRLSNQPQHF,TGTGCCAGCAGCCCAAGCAGACTGAGCAATCAGCCCCAGCATTTT
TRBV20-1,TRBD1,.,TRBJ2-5,CSASKGAPNLLGTQYF,TGCAGTGCTAGTAAGGGGGCGCCTAACCTTTTGGGGACCCAGTACTTC
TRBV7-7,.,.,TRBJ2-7,CASNRPRTLSSYEQYF,TGTGCCAGCAACCGACCCCGGACACTGAGCTCCTACGAGCAGTACTTC
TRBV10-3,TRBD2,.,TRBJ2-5,CAISEPTSGETRETQYF,TGTGCCATCAGTGAGCCGACTAGCGGGGAGACGCGGGAGACCCAGTACTTC
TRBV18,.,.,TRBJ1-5,CASSSWGDQPQHF,TGTGCCAGCTCGTCCTGGGGGGATCAGCCCCAGCATTTT
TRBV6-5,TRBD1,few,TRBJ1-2,CASSNRQGFRYTF,TGTGCCAGCAGCAACCGACAGGGTTTCCGCTACACCTTC
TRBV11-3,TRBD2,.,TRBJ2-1,CASSSSGGGNNEQFF,TGTGCCAGCAGCTCCAGCGGGGGGGGGAACAATGAGCAGTTCTTC